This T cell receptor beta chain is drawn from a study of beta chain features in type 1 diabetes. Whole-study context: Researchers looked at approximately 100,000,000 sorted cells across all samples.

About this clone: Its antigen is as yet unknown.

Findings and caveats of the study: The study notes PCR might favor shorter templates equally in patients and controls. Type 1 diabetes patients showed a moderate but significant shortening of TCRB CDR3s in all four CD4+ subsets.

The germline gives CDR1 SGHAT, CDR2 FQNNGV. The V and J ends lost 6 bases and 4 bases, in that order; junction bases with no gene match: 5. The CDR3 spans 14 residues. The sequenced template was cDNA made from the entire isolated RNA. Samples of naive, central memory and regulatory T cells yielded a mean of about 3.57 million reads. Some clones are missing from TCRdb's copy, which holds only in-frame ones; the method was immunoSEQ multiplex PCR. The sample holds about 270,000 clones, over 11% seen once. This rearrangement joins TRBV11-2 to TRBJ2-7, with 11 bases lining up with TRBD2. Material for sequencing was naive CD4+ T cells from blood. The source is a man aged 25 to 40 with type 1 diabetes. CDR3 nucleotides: TGTGCCAGCAGTACCGGGACTAGCGGTTACGAGCAGTACTTC. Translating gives CASSTGTSGYEQYF.